The present T cell receptor beta chain was sequenced within a study of shared clonotypes between healthy human individuals (dated by TCRdb to between 2020 and 2021). In terms of the full investigation: A couple of women and a few men aged 18 to 49 years were included in the cohort. For each donor, three plates each were used for CD4 naive and CD4 memory, two plates were used for CD8 naive, and one plate was used for CD8 memory. The study deeply sequenced blood TCR repertoires of about 5 healthy adults to estimate repertoire size and the extent of clonotype sharing between individuals. To increase sequencing depth and limit assay-specific biases, TCR repertoire library preparation and sequencing were carried out by different laboratories using diverse techniques. Between about 0.94 and 8.9 billion PBMCs per donor were obtained by leukapheresis. The research as a whole found: Incomplete sequencing was indicated by rarefaction of sorted-subset datasets, despite the large sequencing depth. The small number of donors limited the genetic and exposure-history diversity represented. Higher generation probabilities were observed for clonotypes shared by all four sorted-subset donors than for non-shared clonotypes. Naive subsets generally had larger estimated clonotype richness than memory subsets. Sharing across a few donors was observed for approximately 5% of naive CD4, over 3% of naive CD8, 2% to 2.5% of memory CD4, and less than 0.45% of memory CD8 clonotypes. Pairwise subsampling indicated that sequencing depth was expected to affect the degree of clonotype sharing among donors. Only blood was sampled, and tissue TCR repertoires likely differ from those in blood.

TCR CDR3 regions were amplified from genomic DNA by multiplex PCR using the deep immunoSEQ assay. Extracted genomic DNA from each cell subset was spread evenly across all wells of several immunoSEQ 96-well plates, with each plate serving as a replicate. For sorted subsets, approximately 200 ng of genomic DNA, equivalent to around 29,000 T cell genomes, went into each replicate PCR. Purified libraries were quantified with a Qubit 3.0 fluorometer, sized on a Bioanalyzer 2100, and re-quantified with the KAPA Library Quantification kit. Every immunoSEQ 96-well plate was sequenced on a separate single-read 150-cycle Illumina NextSeq 550 flow cell. On the study's bioinformatics: The immunoSEQ output contained only junctional sequences without quality scores, so filtering could not match that applied to full-length reads. Sequences were annotated with PyIR, a Python wrapper for IgBLAST v1.9, and V/J genes and CDR3 were assigned using IMGT germline references. Reads were removed for weak V/J assignments (E-value above 1e-6), missing CDR3, stop codons, out-of-frame junctions, or ambiguous translated residues. A V3J clonotype was defined by an identical inferred V gene, J gene, and CDR3 amino acid sequence. Percentage overlap between repertoires was computed as shared unique clonotypes divided by the size of the smaller repertoire. Richness of each repertoire was evaluated using RTK rarefaction, the Chao1 estimator, and Recon v2.1 estimates of unobserved clonotypes. For all TCRbeta clonotypes obtained by the gDNA method from four donors, generation probabilities were computed with OLGA. TCRdb carries this immuneACCESS record with in-frame sequences only. Its versions omit some clonotypes, under half of them owing to an unresolved V gene in the studies checked, with the rest unexplained. V, J and clone size reflect that table, while D and trimming were determined from the DNA. Within this sample are a few million clones, with approximately 95% of them counted one time only. The biggest ten clones account for roughly 0.36% of the sample.

Healthy HIV-negative adults with no recently reported acute infections or vaccinations were included as donors. All donors were Caucasian adults living in Nashville, Tennessee, USA. CD4+ T cells were enriched through magnetic negative selection, after which naive cells were positively selected on CD45RA and the remaining negative fraction served as the memory subset. After blood collection by leukapheresis, PBMCs were isolated using Ficoll-Histopaque density gradient centrifugation and then cryopreserved in the vapor phase of liquid nitrogen. Purity and quantity of every magnetically sorted T cell population were checked by analytical flow cytometry. Each sorted fraction had its genomic DNA isolated and then quantified by UV absorbance on a Nanodrop 2000c. Remarks on this clone: Its antigen is unknown. Base quality data are lacking; no much larger clone is found one base away. Other DNA sequences within the sample encode an identical CDR3.

The germline V gene encodes CDR1 KGHSH and CDR2 LQKENI. The germline V and J ends show losses of 3 bases and 8 bases respectively, and no gene match explains 3 bases of the junction. From the cysteine through the phenylalanine, the CDR3 covers 14 amino acids. Only the CDR3 DNA is retained, 42 bases long and in frame from the first base. This receptor was identified in a man between 18 and 35 years old in good health. Some clones in this sample may be carry-over from other donors' samples. Recombination connected TRBV18 to TRBJ2-1; TRBD1 fits 11 bases in the junction. What was sequenced was naive CD4+ T cells from PBMCs. According to the study, the label for this sample's cell subset or site signals: CD45RA+ positively selected. The CDR3 here reads CASSPGTGGHEQFF. The nucleotides are TGTGCCAGCTCACCCGGGACAGGGGGTCATGAGCAGTTCTTC.